These 2 T cell receptor beta chains were sequenced from one sample in a study of radiation and T cells in renal cell carcinoma. Profiled with immunoSEQ multiplex PCR; TCRdb holds only in-frame clones, not every one. The table includes about 150,000 clones, 65% to 90% detected once. Time point of the sample: blood 4 weeks post-SBRT, at nephrectomy. Treatment: 15 Gy SBRT to primary tumor, nephrectomy 4 weeks later. Sequences were derived from blood, sampled from a patient whose treatment included radiotherapy and nephrectomy. These receptors originate from a woman aged 45-60 years with renal cell carcinoma.

The genes are TRBV10-1 and TRBJ2-5; possible D gene TRBD2, 5 bases. V was trimmed by 3 bases and J by 5 bases, leaving 16 bases between them. This CDR3 has 15 residues. Germline assignment: CDR1 WNHNN and CDR2 SYGVQD (reference sequence). CDR3 nucleotide sequence: TGCGCCAGCAGTGATGATTTGGCTCCGGGGGAGACCCAGTACTTC. Residues: CASSDDLAPGETQYF.

The V and J genes are TRBV7-2 and TRBJ1-1; D possibly corresponds to TRBD1 (6 bases). CDR3 size: 12 residues. Germline lookup yields CDR1 SGHTA and CDR2 FQGNSA. The V and J ends lost 5 bases and 10 bases respectively, with 14 bases between them. CDR3 in amino acids: CASSGQGLIAFF. CDR3 nucleotide sequence: TGTGCCAGCAGCGGGCAGGGGTTGATAGCTTTCTTT.